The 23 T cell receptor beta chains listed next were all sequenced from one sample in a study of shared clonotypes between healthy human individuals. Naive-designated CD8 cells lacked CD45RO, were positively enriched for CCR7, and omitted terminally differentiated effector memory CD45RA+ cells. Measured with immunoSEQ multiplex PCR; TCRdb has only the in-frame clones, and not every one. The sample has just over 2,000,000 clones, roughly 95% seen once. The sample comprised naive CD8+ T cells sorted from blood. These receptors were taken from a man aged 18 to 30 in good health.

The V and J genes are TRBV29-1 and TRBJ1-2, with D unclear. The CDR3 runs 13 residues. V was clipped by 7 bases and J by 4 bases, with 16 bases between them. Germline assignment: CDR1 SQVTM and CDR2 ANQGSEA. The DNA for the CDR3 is TGCAGCGCTTGGGCCCCGGAGGGCTATGGCTACACCTTC. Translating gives CSAWAPEGYGYTF. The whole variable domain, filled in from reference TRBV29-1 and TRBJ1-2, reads SAVISQKPSRDICQRGTSLTIQCQVDSQVTMMFWYRQQPGQSLTLIATANQGSEATYESGFVIDKFPISRPNLTFSTLTVSNMSPEDSSIYLCSAWAPEGYGYTFGSGTRLTVV.

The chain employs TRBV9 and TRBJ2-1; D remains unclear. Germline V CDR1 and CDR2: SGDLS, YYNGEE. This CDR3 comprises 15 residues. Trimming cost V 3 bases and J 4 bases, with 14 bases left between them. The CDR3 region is CASSDPAGIYNEQFF. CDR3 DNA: TGTGCCAGCAGCGACCCGGCTGGTATTTACAATGAGCAGTTCTTC.

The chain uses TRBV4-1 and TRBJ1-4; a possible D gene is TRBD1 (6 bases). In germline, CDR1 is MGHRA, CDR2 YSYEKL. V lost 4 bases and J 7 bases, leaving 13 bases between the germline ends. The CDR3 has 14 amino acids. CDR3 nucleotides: TGCGCCAGCAGCCCAGAGGGGGGAAGTGAAAAACTGTTTTTT. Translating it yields CASSPEGGSEKLFF.

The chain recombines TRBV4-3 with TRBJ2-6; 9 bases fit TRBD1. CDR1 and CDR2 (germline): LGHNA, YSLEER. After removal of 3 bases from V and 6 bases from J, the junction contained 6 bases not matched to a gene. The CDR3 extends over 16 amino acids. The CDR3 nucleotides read TGCGCCAGCAGCCACGTACAGGGGGCTGAGGCCAACGTCCTGACTTTC. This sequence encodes CASSHVQGAEANVLTF.

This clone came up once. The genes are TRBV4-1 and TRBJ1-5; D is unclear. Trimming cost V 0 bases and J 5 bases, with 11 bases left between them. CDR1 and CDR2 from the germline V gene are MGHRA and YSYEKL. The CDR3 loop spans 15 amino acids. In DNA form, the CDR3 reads TGCGCCAGCAGCCAAGAATTCCCGAATCATCAGCCCCAGCATTTT. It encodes CASSQEFPNHQPQHF.

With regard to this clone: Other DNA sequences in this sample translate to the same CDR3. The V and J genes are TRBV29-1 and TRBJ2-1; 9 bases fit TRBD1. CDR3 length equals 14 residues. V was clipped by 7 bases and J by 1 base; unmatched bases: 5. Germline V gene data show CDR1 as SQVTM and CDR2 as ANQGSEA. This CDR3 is CSGTGTGSYNEQFF. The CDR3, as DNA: TGCAGCGGGACTGGGACAGGGTCCTACAATGAGCAGTTCTTC.

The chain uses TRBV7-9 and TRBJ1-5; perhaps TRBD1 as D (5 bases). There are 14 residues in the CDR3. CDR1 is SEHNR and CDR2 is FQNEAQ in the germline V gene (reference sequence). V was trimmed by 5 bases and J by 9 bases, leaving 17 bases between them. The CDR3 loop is CASSPQGLGGPQHF. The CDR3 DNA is TGTGCCAGCAGCCCCCAGGGTTTGGGTGGGCCCCAGCATTTT.

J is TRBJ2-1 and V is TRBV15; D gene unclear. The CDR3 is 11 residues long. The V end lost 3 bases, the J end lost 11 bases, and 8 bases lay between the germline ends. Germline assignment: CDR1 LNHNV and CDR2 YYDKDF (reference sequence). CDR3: CATSSTVQQFF. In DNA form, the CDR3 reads TGTGCCACCAGCAGTACAGTACAGCAGTTCTTC.

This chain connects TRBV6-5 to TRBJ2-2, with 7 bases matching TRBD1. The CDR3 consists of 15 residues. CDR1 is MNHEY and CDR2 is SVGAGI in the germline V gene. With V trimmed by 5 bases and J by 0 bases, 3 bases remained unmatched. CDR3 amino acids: CASSHRGANTGELFF. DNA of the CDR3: TGTGCCAGCAGTCACAGGGGCGCGAACACCGGGGAGCTGTTTTTT.

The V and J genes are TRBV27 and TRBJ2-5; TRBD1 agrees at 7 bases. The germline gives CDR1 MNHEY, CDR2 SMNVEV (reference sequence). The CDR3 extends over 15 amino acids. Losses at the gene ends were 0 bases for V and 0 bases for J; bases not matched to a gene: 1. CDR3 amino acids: CASSLSQGNQETQYF. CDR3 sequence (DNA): TGTGCCAGCAGTTTATCACAGGGGAACCAAGAGACCCAGTACTTC.

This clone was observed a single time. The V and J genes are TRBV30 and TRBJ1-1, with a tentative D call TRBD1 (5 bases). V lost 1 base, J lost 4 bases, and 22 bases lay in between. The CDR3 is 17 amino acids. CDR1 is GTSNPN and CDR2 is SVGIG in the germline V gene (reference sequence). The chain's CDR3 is CAWSGLYKGSGSTEAFF. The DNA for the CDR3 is TGTGCCTGGAGTGGACTCTATAAGGGGTCCGGGAGCACTGAAGCTTTCTTT.

CDR3 coding DNA: TGTGCCAGCAGCCCGGGAGGATATCCCATCGATGAGCAGTTCTTC. As protein: CASSPGGYPIDEQFF. V gene TRBV11-3 combines with J gene TRBJ2-1; 7 bases are a match to TRBD2. Germline V gene sequence: CDR1 SGHNT, CDR2 YENEEA. There are 15 residues in the CDR3. J was trimmed by 8 bases and V by 5 bases; bases with no gene match: 12.

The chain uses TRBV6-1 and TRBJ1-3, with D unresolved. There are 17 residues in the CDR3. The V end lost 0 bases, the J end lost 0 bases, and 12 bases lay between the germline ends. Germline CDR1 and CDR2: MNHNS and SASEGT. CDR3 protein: CASSEARSLSSGNTIYF. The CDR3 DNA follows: TGTGCCAGCAGTGAAGCGCGTTCCCTGAGCTCTGGAAACACCATATATTTT.

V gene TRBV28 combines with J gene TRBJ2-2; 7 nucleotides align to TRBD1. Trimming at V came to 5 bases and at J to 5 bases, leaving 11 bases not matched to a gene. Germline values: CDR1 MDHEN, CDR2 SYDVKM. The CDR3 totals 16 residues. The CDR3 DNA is TGTGCCAGCAGTCCCCCAGGGGGTGGGTGGACCGGGGAGCTGTTTTTT. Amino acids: CASSPPGGGWTGELFF.

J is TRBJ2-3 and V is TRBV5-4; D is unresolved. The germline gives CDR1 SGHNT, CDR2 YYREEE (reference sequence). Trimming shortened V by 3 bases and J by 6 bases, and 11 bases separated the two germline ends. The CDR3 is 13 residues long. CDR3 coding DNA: TGTGCCAGCAGCTCCGAAACTGTGGATACGCAGTATTTT. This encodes CASSSETVDTQYF.

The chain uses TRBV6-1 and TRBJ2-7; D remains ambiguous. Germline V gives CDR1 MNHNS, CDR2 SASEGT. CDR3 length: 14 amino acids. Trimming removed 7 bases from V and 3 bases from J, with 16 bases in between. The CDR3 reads CASTDRRVNYEQYF. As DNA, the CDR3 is TGTGCCAGCACCGATAGAAGGGTCAACTACGAGCAGTACTTC.

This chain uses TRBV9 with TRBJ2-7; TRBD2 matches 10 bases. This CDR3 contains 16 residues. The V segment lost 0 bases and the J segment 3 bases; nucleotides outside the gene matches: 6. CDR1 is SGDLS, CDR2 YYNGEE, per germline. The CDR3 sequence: CASSVEGLAGVYEQYF. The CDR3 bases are TGTGCCAGCAGCGTAGAGGGGCTAGCGGGAGTCTACGAGCAGTACTTC.

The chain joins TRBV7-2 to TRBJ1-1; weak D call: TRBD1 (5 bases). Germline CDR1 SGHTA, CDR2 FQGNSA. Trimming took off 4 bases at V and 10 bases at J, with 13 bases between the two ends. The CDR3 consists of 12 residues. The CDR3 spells CASSSGDGVAFF. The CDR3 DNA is TGTGCCAGCAGCTCGGGGGACGGCGTAGCTTTCTTT.

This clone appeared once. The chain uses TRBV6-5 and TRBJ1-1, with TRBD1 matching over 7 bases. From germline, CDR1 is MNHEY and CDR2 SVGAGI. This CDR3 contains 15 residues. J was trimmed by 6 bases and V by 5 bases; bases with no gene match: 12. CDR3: CASSTLTGRMPEAFF. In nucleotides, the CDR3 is TGTGCCAGCAGTACCCTGACAGGGCGGATGCCTGAAGCTTTCTTT.

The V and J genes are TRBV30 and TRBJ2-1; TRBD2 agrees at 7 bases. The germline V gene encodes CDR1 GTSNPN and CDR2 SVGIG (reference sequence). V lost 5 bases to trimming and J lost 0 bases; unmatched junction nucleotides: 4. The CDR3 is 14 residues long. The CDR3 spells CAWGREDSYNEQFF. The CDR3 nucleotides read TGTGCCTGGGGCCGGGAGGACTCCTACAATGAGCAGTTCTTC.

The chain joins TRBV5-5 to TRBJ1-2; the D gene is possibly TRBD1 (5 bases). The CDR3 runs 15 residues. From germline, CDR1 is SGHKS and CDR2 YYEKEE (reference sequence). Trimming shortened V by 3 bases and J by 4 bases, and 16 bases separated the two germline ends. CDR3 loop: CASSWGVAAGYGYTF. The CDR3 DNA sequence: TGTGCCAGCAGCTGGGGCGTAGCAGCCGGCTATGGCTACACCTTC.

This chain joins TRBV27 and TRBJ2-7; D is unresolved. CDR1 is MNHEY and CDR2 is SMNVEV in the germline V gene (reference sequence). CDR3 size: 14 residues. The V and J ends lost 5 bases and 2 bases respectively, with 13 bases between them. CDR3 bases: TGTGCCAGCAGTCCAACACCCTCAACCTACGAGCAGTACTTC. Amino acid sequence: CASSPTPSTYEQYF.

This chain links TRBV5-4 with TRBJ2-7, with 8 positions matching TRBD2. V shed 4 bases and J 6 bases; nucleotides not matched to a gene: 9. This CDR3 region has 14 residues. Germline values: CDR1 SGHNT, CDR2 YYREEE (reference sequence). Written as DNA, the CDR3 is TGTGCCAGCAGCCCGGGACTAGGTCTCCGCGAGCAGTACTTC. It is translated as CASSPGLGLREQYF.